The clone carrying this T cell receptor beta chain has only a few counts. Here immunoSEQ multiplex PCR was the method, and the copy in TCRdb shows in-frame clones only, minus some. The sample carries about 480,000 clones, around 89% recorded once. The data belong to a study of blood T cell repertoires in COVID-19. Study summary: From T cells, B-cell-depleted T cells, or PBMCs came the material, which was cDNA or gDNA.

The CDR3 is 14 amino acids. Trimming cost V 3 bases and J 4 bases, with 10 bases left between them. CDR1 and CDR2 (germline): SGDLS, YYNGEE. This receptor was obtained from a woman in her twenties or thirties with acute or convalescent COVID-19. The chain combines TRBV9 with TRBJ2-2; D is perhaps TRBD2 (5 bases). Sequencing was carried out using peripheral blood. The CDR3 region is CASSGPSFTGELFF. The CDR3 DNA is TGTGCCAGCAGCGGGCCTAGCTTCACCGGGGAGCTGTTTTTT.